This TCR beta chain was identified in a study of kidney transplant recipient with SARS-CoV-2 infection. This clonotype was picked up many times. Germline assignment: CDR1 MNHNS and CDR2 SASEGT. V shed 2 bases and J shed 7 bases, with 5 bases lying between them. The CDR3 is 12 amino acids. Each CDR3 protein gets one entry after TCRdb re-called the reads with MiXCR. The data contain fewer than 250,000 distinct CDR3 sequences, more than 25% of them seen just once; the ten biggest clones take up under 7.5%. The gene calls are TRBV6-1 and TRBJ2-2; D is unresolved. The receptor was isolated from a male patient in his 30s who had COVID-19 and was a kidney transplant recipient. Part of the T cell pool may stem from the graft donor. The sequenced sample was a blood sample, obtained at baseline and between days 110 and 120 from a kidney transplant recipient. The CDR3 DNA reads as TGTGCCAGCAGTGAACGATACGGGGAGCTGTTTTTT. This translates into CASSERYGELFF.